These 25 T cell receptor beta chains were sequenced from one sample in a study of T-cell memory formation after mild COVID-19. TCRdb re-derived calls from the 5' RACE reads in MiXCR, one entry per CDR3 protein. The sample records about 360,000 distinct CDR3 sequences, 10% to 15% being singletons. Specimen: PBMCs or a T cell subset sorted from them (not recorded which). Receptor source: a man aged 18 to 30 who had mild COVID-19 (a few samples of this study predate the infection). Cell type and time point are not known.

This clonotype was recorded many times. The chain combines TRBV7-2 with TRBJ2-4; D uncertain. Germline V gene lookup returns CDR1 SGHTA and CDR2 FQGNSA. The CDR3 loop spans 13 amino acids. The ends were cut back, 1 base at V and 2 bases at J, with 3 bases in the middle. The CDR3 reads CASSLVTKNIQYF. CDR3 DNA sequence: TGTGCCAGCAGCTTAGTAACCAAAAACATTCAGTACTTC.

The chain employs TRBV2 and TRBJ1-2; a weak D match, TRBD1 (5 bases). Germline CDR1 SNHLY, CDR2 FYNNEI. The CDR3 totals 15 residues. V lost 3 bases and J lost 5, with 16 bases in between. The CDR3 DNA is TGTGCCAGCAGTGACTATGGACATTCCGATTATGGCTACACCTTC. It translates to CASSDYGHSDYGYTF.

The rearrangement joins TRBV24-1 to TRBJ1-2; 9 nucleotides match TRBD1. CDR3 length equals 15 residues. V dropped 3 bases and J dropped 8; count of bases not matched to a gene: 9. In germline, CDR1 is KGHDR, CDR2 SFDVKD. CDR3: CATSDPTGTGRGYTF. In nucleotides, the CDR3 is TGTGCCACCAGTGATCCTACCGGGACAGGGAGGGGCTACACCTTC.

This clonotype appeared a few times. The chain employs TRBV7-2 and TRBJ2-1; no firm D call. From germline, CDR1 is SGHTA and CDR2 FQGNSA. The CDR3 is made up of 14 amino acids. V was clipped by 6 bases and J by 7 bases, with 16 bases between them. The CDR3 DNA follows: TGTGCCAGCAGTTCTCCCTCCCTATTAAATGAGCAGTTCTTC. Translated, it gives CASSSPSLLNEQFF. The entire variable domain, with the rest obtained from reference TRBV7-2 and TRBJ2-1, is as follows: GAGVSQSPSNKVTEKGKDVELRCDPISGHTALYWYRQSLGQGLEFLIYFQGNSAPDKSGLPSDRFSAERTGGSVSTLTIQRTQQEDSAVYLCASSSPSLLNEQFFGPGTRLTVL.

This clonotype turned up a few times. The chain has TRBV4-3 and TRBJ1-1; D gene uncertain. This CDR3 contains 14 residues. Trimming removed 9 bases at V and 4 bases at J, with 18 bases between. The germline gives CDR1 LGHNA, CDR2 YSLEER. The DNA for the CDR3 is TGCGCCAGTAGAGACGGTACCTTCGGCACTGAAGCTTTCTTT. Translation gives CASRDGTFGTEAFF.

The chain has TRBV5-1 and TRBJ2-2; D gene ambiguous. Per the germline V gene, CDR1 is SGHRS and CDR2 is YFSETQ. CDR3 size: 15 residues. V shed 3 bases and J shed 0 bases, with 9 bases lying between them. In DNA form, the CDR3 reads TGCGCCAGCAGCTACTTAGGGCCGAACACCGGGGAGCTGTTTTTT. This codes for CASSYLGPNTGELFF.

This clonotype showed up just a few times. The rearrangement links TRBV20-1 to TRBJ1-6; unclear D gene. Germline CDR1 is DFQATT and CDR2 is SNEGSKA (reference sequence). The CDR3 spans 13 residues. Deletions cut 4 bases from V and 7 bases from J, with 11 bases between. CDR3: CSATARLNSPLHF. The CDR3 DNA sequence: TGCAGTGCTACAGCCAGGCTCAATTCACCCCTCCACTTT.

The chain recombines TRBV2 with TRBJ1-1; D not certain. Looked up from germline, CDR1 is SNHLY and CDR2 is FYNNEI. CDR3 length equals 13 residues. V lost 3 bases and J lost 0, with 5 bases in between. The CDR3 region has the DNA TGTGCCAGCAGTGACCCATTGAACACTGAAGCTTTCTTT. This gives the protein CASSDPLNTEAFF.

This rearrangement joins TRBV4-3 to TRBJ1-4; D possibly corresponds to TRBD1 (5 bases). The CDR3 spans 15 residues. The V end lost 3 bases, the J end lost 8 bases, and 16 bases lay between the germline ends. CDR1 is LGHNA, CDR2 YSLEER, per germline. The DNA for the CDR3 is TGCGCCAGCAGCCAGATGGGGGTCACGAAAGAAAAACTGTTTTTT. This sequence encodes CASSQMGVTKEKLFF.

This clonotype was seen a handful of times. In DNA form, the CDR3 reads TGTGCCAGCAGTTTAGGAGGGATCAGCAGGACCGGGGAGCTGTTTTTT. This sequence encodes CASSLGGISRTGELFF. This sequence joins TRBV12-3 or TRBV12-4 and TRBJ2-2, with D possibly TRBD2 on 5 matching bases. The V gene lost 1 base and the J gene lost 5 bases, with 14 bases spanning the gap. The CDR3 runs 16 residues.

This chain links TRBV13 with TRBJ2-3, with 10 bases matching TRBD2. This CDR3 is built from 16 residues. Germline CDR1 PRHDT, CDR2 FYEKMQ (reference sequence). J lost 4 bases, V lost 6 bases, and 10 bases had no gene match. Written as DNA, the CDR3 is TGTGCCAGCAGTAGGCGGGGACTAGCGTTCGCAGATACGCAGTATTTT. Protein sequence: CASSRRGLAFADTQYF.

The V call is TRBV4-1, the J call TRBJ2-7; D is perhaps TRBD2 (5 bases). The CDR3 runs to 16 residues. Germline CDR1 and CDR2: MGHRA and YSYEKL. Trimming took off 1 base at V and 3 bases at J, with 16 bases between the two ends. The CDR3 nucleotides are TGCGCCAGCAGCCAAGTTCTGTCCCCGGAGGACTACGAGCAGTACTTC. It specifies CASSQVLSPEDYEQYF.

This clonotype was counted many times. The V call is TRBV7-2, the J call TRBJ2-2, with D possibly matching TRBD1 (5 bases). Trimming pared 2 bases from V and 3 bases from J, leaving 13 bases between. This CDR3 contains 16 residues. CDR1 is SGHTA, CDR2 FQGNSA, per germline. The CDR3, as DNA: TGTGCCAGCAGCTTATTCTTCCCAGGGTACACCGGGGAGCTGTTTTTT. Protein: CASSLFFPGYTGELFF.

About this clonotype itself: A much larger clone lies one base from this, so it may be a read error. This chain links TRBV5-1 with TRBJ2-3, with no clear D. The CDR3 has 13 amino acids. CDR1 SGHRS and CDR2 YFSETQ come from the germline V gene. The chain's CDR3 is CDSTQIGTDTQYF. The CDR3 DNA follows: TGCGACAGCACTCAAATTGGGACAGATACGCAGTATTTT.

The genes are TRBV5-6 and TRBJ1-4; possibly TRBD1 for D (6 bases). V was clipped by 1 base and J by 7 bases, with 11 bases between them. Germline V gene sequence: CDR1 SGHDT, CDR2 YYEEEE. This CDR3 contains 14 residues. The CDR3 reads CASSLQQGGEKLFF. In DNA form, the CDR3 reads TGTGCCAGCAGCTTGCAACAGGGTGGTGAAAAACTGTTTTTT.

This clonotype has at least ten counts. The rearrangement joins TRBV5-1 to TRBJ2-7, with TRBD1 identical over 7 bases. Looked up from germline, CDR1 is SGHRS and CDR2 is YFSETQ. CDR3 size: 14 residues. V shed 4 bases, J shed 0 bases, and the junction held 4 bases outside the gene matches. The CDR3 nucleotides are TGCGCCAGCAGCACGGGACAGCTCTCCTACGAGCAGTACTTC. It codes for CASSTGQLSYEQYF.

In this sample, this clonotype turned up many times. The chain is built from TRBV5-1 and TRBJ1-1; tentative D call: TRBD1 (6 bases). CDR1 and CDR2 from the germline V gene are SGHRS and YFSETQ. V dropped 4 bases and J dropped 1 base, with 14 bases sitting between them. The CDR3 spans 15 residues. The CDR3 here is CASSVGDTTNTEAFF. CDR3 sequence (DNA): TGCGCCAGCAGCGTCGGGGACACAACGAACACTGAAGCTTTCTTT.

This clonotype was counted many times. CDR3 sequence reads: CASSPILAGGQDEQFF. CDR3 bases: TGTGCCAGCAGCCCTATATTAGCGGGGGGGCAGGATGAGCAGTTCTTC. This chain connects TRBV5-4 to TRBJ2-1; 11 positions match TRBD2. Germline CDR1 and CDR2: SGHNT and YYREEE (reference sequence). The CDR3 consists of 16 residues. The junction had 11 bases not matched to a gene; V was cut back by 4 bases and J by 8 bases.

This clonotype has a handful of counts. The chain has TRBV12-3 or TRBV12-4 and TRBJ1-1; D may be TRBD1 (5 bases). The CDR3 has 13 residues. V lost 4 bases and J lost 4, with 10 bases in between. CDR3 nucleotides: TGTGCCAGCAGTTGGCAGGGTAGCACTGAAGCTTTCTTT. Residues: CASSWQGSTEAFF.

The chain has TRBV29-1 and TRBJ2-3; 7 bases are shared with TRBD1. There are 14 residues in the CDR3. The junction had 2 bases not matched to a gene; V was cut back by 2 bases and J by 0 bases. Germline-derived CDR1 and CDR2 are SQVTM and ANQGSEA. This CDR3 reads CSVERTGSTDTQYF. The CDR3 DNA reads as TGCAGCGTTGAAAGGACAGGTAGCACAGATACGCAGTATTTT.

The genes are TRBV6-5 and TRBJ2-1; 15 positions agree with TRBD2. Unmatched junction bases numbered 3, after V lost 6 bases and J lost 6 bases. Germline V lookup: CDR1 MNHEY, CDR2 SVGAGI. The CDR3 spans 15 residues. Here the CDR3 DNA reads TGTGCCAGCAGCGGACTAGCGGGGGGGACCAATGAGCAGTTCTTC. This encodes CASSGLAGGTNEQFF.

The V and J genes are TRBV5-8 and TRBJ2-1; tentatively, D is TRBD2 (6 bases). The V and J ends lost 8 bases and 3 bases respectively, with 15 bases between them. The CDR3 consists of 14 residues. Germline CDR1 SGHTS, CDR2 YDEGEE. Written as DNA, the CDR3 is TGTGCCAGTTCCCGGCTAGCGAACTACAATGAGCAGTTCTTC. It encodes CASSRLANYNEQFF.

This clonotype was found a few times. The chain has TRBV11-3 and TRBJ2-5, with D perhaps given as TRBD1 or TRBD2 (6 bases each). Trimming removed 5 bases at V and 2 bases at J, with 15 bases between. The CDR3 spans 15 residues. Germline V gene data show CDR1 as SGHNT and CDR2 as YENEEA. Here the CDR3 reads CASSQGGGPQETQYF. As DNA, the CDR3 is TGTGCCAGCAGCCAAGGTGGGGGGCCACAAGAGACCCAGTACTTC.

In this sample, this clonotype turned up a few times. This chain joins TRBV6-2 or TRBV6-3 and TRBJ2-7; possible D gene TRBD2, 5 bases. V dropped 5 bases and J dropped 2 bases, with 16 bases sitting between them. Germline V gene sequence: CDR1 MNHEY, CDR2 SVGEGT. The CDR3 totals 15 residues. CDR3 nucleotides: TGTGCCAGCAGTACCAGAGGCGGGCCCCCCTACGAGCAGTACTTC. Protein sequence: CASSTRGGPPYEQYF.

The CDR3 protein is CASSSSEHYGYTF. Written as DNA, the CDR3 is TGTGCCAGCAGCTCGTCTGAACACTATGGCTACACCTTC. The chain joins TRBV7-2 to TRBJ1-2, with no clear D. V was clipped by 4 bases and J by 3 bases, with 9 bases between them. The germline gives CDR1 SGHTA, CDR2 FQGNSA. This CDR3 contains 13 residues.